Listed below are T cell receptor beta chains from one sample, sequenced in a study of patients and donors after allogeneic stem cell transplantation. TCRdb reprocessed the RT-PCR reads with MiXCR, giving one entry per CDR3 protein. The sample includes 160,000 or so distinct CDR3 sequences, nearly 25% seen only once; the top ten take 25% to 30%. The sample consisted of blood, either unsorted or a sorted T cell fraction (not recorded which). These receptors were obtained from a human donor who was either an allogeneic HSCT recipient or a stem cell or donor lymphocyte infusion donor (not recorded which). It is not recorded whose cells these are; they may come from a transplant donor. The CDR3 runs from the conserved cysteine through the conserved F or W. The order of the fields is J gene, D gene, V gene, clone size, CDR3 protein, CDR3 DNA. D genes are given only for firm matches. Not all rows give a size; the values are once, few, many and, for expanded clones, a class.

J gene: TRBJ1-5; D gene: -; V gene: TRBV20-1; clone size: few; CDR3 protein: CSAREDAGANNQPQHF; CDR3 DNA: TGCAGTGCTAGAGAAGATGCAGGGGCTAACAATCAGCCCCAGCATTTT
J gene: TRBJ2-3; D gene: -; V gene: TRBV15; clone size: -; CDR3 protein: CATSRRSAQVKGNTDTQYF; CDR3 DNA: TGTGCCACCAGCAGGCGCTCCGCTCAGGTTAAAGGAAACACAGATACGCAGTATTTT
J gene: TRBJ1-4; D gene: -; V gene: TRBV7-2; clone size: many; CDR3 protein: CASSFDRSEKLFF; CDR3 DNA: TGTGCCAGCAGCTTCGATAGGAGTGAAAAACTGTTTTTT
J gene: TRBJ2-1; D gene: TRBD2; V gene: TRBV6-2/TRBV6-3; clone size: few; CDR3 protein: CASSQGLAGSSYNEQFF; CDR3 DNA: TGTGCCAGCAGCCAGGGACTAGCGGGAAGCTCCTACAATGAGCAGTTCTTC
J gene: TRBJ2-1; D gene: TRBD1; V gene: TRBV5-1; clone size: -; CDR3 protein: CASSWDSTNEQFF; CDR3 DNA: TGCGCCAGCAGCTGGGACAGCACCAATGAGCAGTTCTTC
J gene: TRBJ1-5; D gene: -; V gene: TRBV20-1; clone size: -; CDR3 protein: CSARDSGESDQPQHF; CDR3 DNA: TGCAGTGCTAGAGACTCGGGGGAGTCAGATCAGCCCCAGCATTTT
J gene: TRBJ2-3; D gene: TRBD2; V gene: TRBV12-3/TRBV12-4; clone size: -; CDR3 protein: CASSLQREVGHTQYF; CDR3 DNA: TGTGCCAGCAGCCTCCAGCGGGAGGTGGGACATACGCAGTATTTT
J gene: TRBJ1-1; D gene: -; V gene: TRBV12-3/TRBV12-4; clone size: -; CDR3 protein: CASSSGFEAFF; CDR3 DNA: TGTGCCAGCAGTTCGGGCTTTGAAGCTTTCTTT
J gene: TRBJ2-2; D gene: -; V gene: TRBV20-1; clone size: -; CDR3 protein: CSASSRGGSGELFF; CDR3 DNA: TGCAGTGCTAGTTCACGAGGTGGCTCCGGGGAGCTGTTTTTT
J gene: TRBJ1-2; D gene: -; V gene: TRBV5-1; clone size: -; CDR3 protein: CASSFGTTTHYGYTF; CDR3 DNA: TGCGCCAGCAGCTTCGGGACCACAACTCACTATGGCTACACCTTC
J gene: TRBJ1-1; D gene: -; V gene: TRBV29-1; clone size: -; CDR3 protein: CTIKSGDTEAFF; CDR3 DNA: TGCACCATAAAGTCGGGGGACACTGAAGCTTTCTTT
J gene: TRBJ1-5; D gene: TRBD1; V gene: TRBV6-5; clone size: few; CDR3 protein: CASSLNPGTGANQPQHF; CDR3 DNA: TGTGCCAGCAGCCTCAACCCCGGGACAGGGGCTAATCAGCCCCAGCATTTT
J gene: TRBJ2-1; D gene: TRBD1; V gene: TRBV11-3; clone size: -; CDR3 protein: CASSIQGQGYNEQFF; CDR3 DNA: TGTGCCAGCAGCATCCAGGGACAGGGATACAATGAGCAGTTCTTC
J gene: TRBJ2-1; D gene: -; V gene: TRBV5-6; clone size: -; CDR3 protein: CASSMWPGLSNNEQFF; CDR3 DNA: TGTGCCAGCAGCATGTGGCCGGGACTTAGTAACAATGAGCAGTTCTTC
J gene: TRBJ2-1; D gene: TRBD2; V gene: TRBV12-3/TRBV12-4; clone size: -; CDR3 protein: CASNPGLVNNEQFF; CDR3 DNA: TGTGCCAGCAACCCGGGACTAGTAAACAATGAGCAGTTCTTC
J gene: TRBJ2-7; D gene: -; V gene: TRBV6-5; clone size: -; CDR3 protein: CASSPRGLTYEQYF; CDR3 DNA: TGTGCCAGCAGCCCCCGTGGCTTGACCTACGAGCAGTACTTC
J gene: TRBJ2-4; D gene: TRBD1; V gene: TRBV4-1; clone size: -; CDR3 protein: CASSQYPGTENIQYF; CDR3 DNA: TGCGCCAGCAGCCAGTACCCGGGGACAGAAAACATTCAGTACTTC
J gene: TRBJ2-7; D gene: -; V gene: TRBV20-1; clone size: -; CDR3 protein: CSARVQGWGEQYF; CDR3 DNA: TGCAGTGCTAGAGTGCAGGGTTGGGGCGAGCAGTACTTC
J gene: TRBJ2-1; D gene: -; V gene: TRBV5-1; clone size: few; CDR3 protein: CASSFASSYNEQFF; CDR3 DNA: TGCGCCAGCAGCTTTGCGAGCTCCTACAATGAGCAGTTCTTC
J gene: TRBJ2-7; D gene: -; V gene: TRBV30; clone size: -; CDR3 protein: CAWSGWHYEQYF; CDR3 DNA: TGTGCCTGGAGCGGGTGGCACTACGAGCAGTACTTC
J gene: TRBJ2-1; D gene: TRBD2; V gene: TRBV30; clone size: few; CDR3 protein: CAWSRLAGVYNEQFF; CDR3 DNA: TGTGCCTGGAGTCGACTAGCGGGAGTGTACAATGAGCAGTTCTTC
J gene: TRBJ2-7; D gene: TRBD1; V gene: TRBV3-1; clone size: -; CDR3 protein: CASSQAGTVYEQYF; CDR3 DNA: TGTGCCAGCAGCCAAGCCGGGACAGTTTACGAGCAGTACTTC
J gene: TRBJ1-2; D gene: -; V gene: TRBV14; clone size: few; CDR3 protein: CASSKFDYGYTF; CDR3 DNA: TGTGCCAGCAGCAAGTTTGATTATGGCTACACCTTC
J gene: TRBJ2-3; D gene: TRBD2; V gene: TRBV2; clone size: few; CDR3 protein: CASTNRGGWSVNTDTQYF; CDR3 DNA: TGTGCCAGCACCAACCGGGGGGGATGGTCGGTCAATACAGATACGCAGTATTTT
J gene: TRBJ1-5; D gene: -; V gene: TRBV4-1; clone size: -; CDR3 protein: CASSQDQYVNQPQHF; CDR3 DNA: TGCGCCAGCAGCCAAGATCAATATGTGAATCAGCCCCAGCATTTT
J gene: TRBJ1-2; D gene: -; V gene: TRBV6-5; clone size: few; CDR3 protein: CASSYQGGLYGYTF; CDR3 DNA: TGTGCCAGCAGTTACCAGGGCGGACTCTATGGCTACACCTTC
J gene: TRBJ1-5; D gene: -; V gene: TRBV7-7; clone size: few; CDR3 protein: CASSPRRLSTKGSNQPQHF; CDR3 DNA: TGTGCTAGCAGCCCCCGGCGCCTTTCCACAAAAGGGAGCAATCAGCCCCAGCATTTT
J gene: TRBJ2-3; D gene: -; V gene: TRBV14; clone size: few; CDR3 protein: CASSPGSTDTQYF; CDR3 DNA: TGTGCCAGCAGCCCGGGTAGCACAGATACGCAGTATTTT
J gene: TRBJ1-2; D gene: -; V gene: TRBV20-1; clone size: few; CDR3 protein: CSASVIGIDYGYTF; CDR3 DNA: TGCAGTGCTAGCGTAATAGGGATTGACTATGGCTACACCTTC
J gene: TRBJ2-5; D gene: TRBD1; V gene: TRBV7-6; clone size: few; CDR3 protein: CASGGQGRVETQYF; CDR3 DNA: TGTGCCAGCGGGGGACAGGGGAGGGTTGAGACCCAGTACTTC